This T cell receptor (beta chain) derives from a study of Ad26.COV2.S vaccination and SARS-CoV-2 variants. In germline, CDR1 is SEHNR, CDR2 FQNEAQ (reference sequence). The CDR3 length is 15 residues. V lost 1 base, J lost 4 bases, and 13 bases lay in between. Stated treatment: around 19 received Ad26.COV2.S at low or high dose, single or two shots; about 5 received placebo; per-sample allocation not given. Specimens were obtained on day 63 following the first vaccine or placebo injection. This Boston cohort included adults aged 18-55 years. Expression of Wuhan-strain SARS-CoV-2 spike came from the Ad26 vector that formed the vaccine. Study-wide findings and caveats: Those who received vaccine or placebo ended up with similar non-spike TCR breadth.

With regard to this clone: Its matching antigen is unknown.

The table came from immunoSEQ multiplex PCR; TCRdb's copy has only in-frame clones and leaves some out. The table lists roughly 510,000 clones, roughly 87% of them singletons. The receptor comes from a person aged 18-65 years who received the Ad26.COV2.S COVID-19 vaccine or a placebo. The V gene is TRBV7-9, the J gene TRBJ1-2, with no clear D. The specimen comprised peripheral blood, sampled in a trial of Ad26.COV2.S vaccine versus placebo. The CDR3 region has the DNA TGTGCCAGCAGCTTAGAGGGAGACGCTGTCTATGGCTACACCTTC. Its protein is CASSLEGDAVYGYTF. The full variable domain, with the rest looked up from reference TRBV7-9 and TRBJ1-2, is DTGVSQNPRHKITKRGQNVTFRCDPISEHNRLYWYRQTLGQGPEFLTYFQNEAQLEKSRLLSDRFSAERPKGSFSTLEIQRTEQGDSAMYLCASSLEGDAVYGYTFGSGTRLTVV.